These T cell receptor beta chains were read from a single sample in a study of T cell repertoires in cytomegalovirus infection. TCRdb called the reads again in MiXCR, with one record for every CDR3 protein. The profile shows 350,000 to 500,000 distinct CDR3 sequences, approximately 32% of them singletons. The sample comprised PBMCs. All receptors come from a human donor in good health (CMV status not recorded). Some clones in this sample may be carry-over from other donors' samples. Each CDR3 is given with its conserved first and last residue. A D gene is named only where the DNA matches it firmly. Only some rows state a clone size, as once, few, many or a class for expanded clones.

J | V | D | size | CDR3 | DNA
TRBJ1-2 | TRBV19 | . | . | CASITGTAAYYGYTF | TGTGCCAGTATTACCGGGACCGCAGCCTACTATGGCTACACCTTC
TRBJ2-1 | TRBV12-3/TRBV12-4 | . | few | CASSRYPSGPYNEQFF | TGTGCCAGCAGCCGTTACCCTTCCGGGCCCTACAATGAGCAGTTCTTC
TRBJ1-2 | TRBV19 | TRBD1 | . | CASGQGDYGYTF | TGTGCCAGTGGACAGGGCGACTATGGCTACACCTTC
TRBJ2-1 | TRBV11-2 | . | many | CASSLDLGGYNEQFF | TGTGCCAGCAGCTTAGATCTTGGAGGGTACAATGAGCAGTTCTTC
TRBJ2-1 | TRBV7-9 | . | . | CASSLQAPRRIYNVQFF | TGTGCCAGCAGCTTACAGGCCCCTCGACGGATCTACAATGTGCAGTTCTTC
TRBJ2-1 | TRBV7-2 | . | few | CASSLAPGFSYNEQFF | TGTGCCAGCAGCTTAGCGCCGGGATTCTCCTACAATGAGCAGTTCTTC
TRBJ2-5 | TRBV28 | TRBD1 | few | CASSGDREETQYF | TGTGCCAGCAGTGGGGACAGGGAAGAGACCCAGTACTTC
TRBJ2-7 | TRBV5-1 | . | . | CASSLATTSGEQYF | TGCGCCAGCAGCTTGGCGACCACTTCTGGGGAGCAGTACTTC
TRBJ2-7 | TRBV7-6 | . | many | CASSFTAGSSYEQYF | TGTGCCAGCAGCTTTACCGCGGGTTCCTCCTACGAGCAGTACTTC
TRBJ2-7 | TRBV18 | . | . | CASSPREKAYEQYF | TGTGCCAGCTCACCACGGGAGAAGGCCTACGAGCAGTACTTC
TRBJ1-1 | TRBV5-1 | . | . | CASSLQGEARIEAFF | TGCGCCAGCAGCTTGCAGGGCGAAGCGCGAATTGAAGCTTTCTTT
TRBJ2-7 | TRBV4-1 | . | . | CASSQLQGSTYEQYF | TGCGCCAGCAGCCAGCTTCAGGGATCCACCTACGAGCAGTACTTC
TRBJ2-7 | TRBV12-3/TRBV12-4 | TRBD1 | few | CASSGQASSYEQYF | TGTGCCAGCAGCGGACAGGCAAGCTCCTACGAGCAGTACTTC
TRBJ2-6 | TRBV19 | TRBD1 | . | CASVKGTGSVLTF | TGTGCCAGTGTGAAGGGGACAGGGAGCGTCCTGACTTTC
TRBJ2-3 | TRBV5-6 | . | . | CASSDGGVWDTQYF | TGTGCCAGCAGCGATGGAGGGGTGTGGGATACGCAGTATTTT
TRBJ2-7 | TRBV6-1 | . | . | CASSSYSDGGYEQYF | TGTGCCAGCAGTTCTTACAGTGACGGTGGGTACGAGCAGTACTTC
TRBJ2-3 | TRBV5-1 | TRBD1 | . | CASSLRDRVGTDTQYF | TGCGCCAGCAGCTTGAGGGACAGGGTGGGCACAGATACGCAGTATTTT
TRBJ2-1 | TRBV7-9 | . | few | CASSLVTDLSYNEQFF | TGTGCCAGCAGCTTAGTGACGGACCTCTCCTACAATGAGCAGTTCTTC
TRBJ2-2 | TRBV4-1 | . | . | CASSQSWGGTGELFF | TGCGCCAGCAGCCAATCCTGGGGTGGCACCGGGGAGCTGTTTTTT
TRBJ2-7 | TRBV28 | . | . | CASTGNEEQYF | TGTGCCAGCACAGGGAATGAAGAGCAGTACTTC
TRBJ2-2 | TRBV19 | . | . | CASRPDSPQEGVATNTGALFF | TGTGCCAGTAGACCAGACTCCCCCCAGGAAGGGGTAGCAACTAACACCGGGGCGCTGTTTTTT
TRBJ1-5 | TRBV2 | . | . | CASSDRNQPQHF | TGTGCCAGCAGTGACCGGAATCAGCCCCAGCATTTT
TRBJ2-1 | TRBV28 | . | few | CASSFPGNPSYNEQFF | TGTGCCAGCAGTTTCCCGGGGAACCCTTCCTACAATGAGCAGTTCTTC
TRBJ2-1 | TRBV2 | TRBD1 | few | CASRDRVSYNEQFF | TGTGCCAGCAGAGACAGGGTGTCCTACAATGAGCAGTTCTTC